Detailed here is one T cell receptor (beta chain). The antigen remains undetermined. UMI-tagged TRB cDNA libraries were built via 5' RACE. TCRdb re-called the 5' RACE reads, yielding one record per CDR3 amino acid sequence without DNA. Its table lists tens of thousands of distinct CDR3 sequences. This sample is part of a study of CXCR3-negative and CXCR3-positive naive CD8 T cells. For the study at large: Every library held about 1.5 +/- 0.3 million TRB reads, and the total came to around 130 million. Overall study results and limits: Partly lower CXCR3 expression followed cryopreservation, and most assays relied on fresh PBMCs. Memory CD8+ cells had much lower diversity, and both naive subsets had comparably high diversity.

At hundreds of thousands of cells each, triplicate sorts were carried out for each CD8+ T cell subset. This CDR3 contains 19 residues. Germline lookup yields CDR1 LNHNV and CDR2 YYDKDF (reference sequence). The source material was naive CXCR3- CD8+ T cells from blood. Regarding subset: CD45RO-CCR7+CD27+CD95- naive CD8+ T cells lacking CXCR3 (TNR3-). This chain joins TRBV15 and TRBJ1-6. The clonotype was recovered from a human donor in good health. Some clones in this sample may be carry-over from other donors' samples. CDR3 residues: CATSRDTLGLSSYNSPLHF.